What follows describes a single T cell receptor (beta chain). No antigen is known for it. No much larger clonotype is one base removed from it; base qualities were not supplied. This entry belongs to a study of cytomegalovirus exposure and HLA in healthy donors (dated by TCRdb to between 2016 and 2019). Concerning the study at large: In an earlier analysis of several hundred of the donors, 276 Gb of sequence data and 95 million to 130 million unique TCR beta sequences from about 179 million T cells were reported. An early release covering 550 to 650 HLA-typed donors comprised about 300 gigabases of sequencing data and tens of millions of unique TCR sequences. Among the roughly 390 genotyped donors, around 81% belonged to the genetic ancestry cluster associated with self-reported Caucasian donors. The aim of the study was to test whether cataloging public T cell receptors could identify signatures of past pathogen exposure. The study profiled the T cell repertoires of hundreds of subjects by immunosequencing and related them to cytomegalovirus serostatus. A separate validation cohort of about 110 different subjects was used in addition to the roughly 700-subject first cohort. To predict cytomegalovirus infection status, the study combined high-throughput TCR immunosequencing, statistical association of individual TCRs with disease status, and machine learning. In a later analysis, previously published TCR beta repertoires from 600 to 850 donors were re-analyzed and high-resolution HLA genotyping was added so that TCR occurrence patterns could be studied. Rather than drawing on any new phenotypic data, the later analysis identified candidate immune exposures from TCR beta sequences and the way those sequences occurred across donors. An earlier analysis of 500 to 750 of the donors applied high-throughput TCR beta sequencing to assess whether each TCR beta V gene segment acted as functional or pseudogenic. Donor age, sex, ethnicity and CMV serostatus were compiled together with the repertoire data. In a later genetic analysis, genome-wide SNP genotypes for about three fifths of the roughly 670 donors were used, and that subset was treated as a discovery cohort. Every repertoire in the discovery cohort had been generated on one and the same sequencing platform. HLA typing covered class I and class II loci at four-digit resolution. Typing coverage differed by locus: A, B, C, DRB1 and DQB1 were typed in roughly 629-630 donors, DQA1 in roughly 510, DPA1 in 600 to 610, and DPB1 in 472. About five DR-DQ haplotypes were treated as single units for association and clustering because of strong linkage in the cohort. On average, roughly 250,000 unique TCR beta nucleotide sequences were sequenced per donor among a few hundred genotyped donors of the cohort, with roughly 18% of those sequences being non-productive.

The paper's findings and limits, for the study overall: In a later analysis, TCR association rates were found to vary across HLA loci, with the most associated TCRs seen for DRB1 alleles and the fewest for HLA-C alleles. The classifier was reported to diagnose cytomegalovirus status with high specificity and sensitivity in both the original and validation cohorts. While some public TCRs were present in many individuals, most TCR sequences turned up only very rarely across donors. Most CMV-associated TCR beta chains appeared to be HLA-restricted in a later analysis, and the HLA associations seemed to be driven largely by CMV exposure. The study gave a list of 150 to 200 TCR beta chains associated with cytomegalovirus. The only immune exposure information available for the cohort was CMV serostatus. A few of the identified cytomegalovirus-associated TCR beta chains were confirmed in vitro to be specific for cytomegalovirus antigens. An association between a missense DCLRE1C variant and V-gene and J-gene trimming of TCR beta chains was found in a later genetic analysis and replicated in an independent cohort. It was suggested by the authors that the approach could potentially be generalized to other disease states and immunological phenotypes. This cohort had only TCR beta chains sequenced, and the lack of alpha or paired-chain data limited which features could be detected. Presence/absence analyses assumed roughly uniform sequencing depth across donors, an assumption that may not hold. A further reported finding was that TCR beta sequences accurately predicted the HLA-A and HLA-B alleles for most subjects in the first cohort. Strong co-occurrence of HLA alleles, especially DR and DQ, made assigning TCR associations to individual alleles difficult. An earlier analysis of 587 of the donors showed that most TCR beta V segments appeared in productive rearrangements either about 87% or about 30% of the time, which broadly matched IMGT annotations. HLA typing was unavailable for some donors at each locus, so association tests used only the typed subset. According to a later genetic analysis, donors in an Asian-associated ancestry cluster had fewer N-insertions in productive TCRs than the approximately 650-donor mean. A later analysis associated 16,951 TCR beta sequences with specific HLA alleles at a false discovery rate of 0.05. A later analysis found that HLA-associated TCR beta chains were more clonally expanded and had lower generation probabilities than equally common non-associated chains. Several of the top co-occurrence clusters appeared to be linked to parvovirus B19, influenza, CMV and Epstein-Barr virus, according to a later analysis. A cluster of highly shared sequence variants was judged likely to be a technical artifact of the sequencing pipeline. Linkage disequilibrium might explain the correlated functional status among segregating V segments, but an unknown experimental factor could not be ruled out. Some IMGT-functional V segments, including TRBV6-2 and TRBV6-3, could not be distinguished by the 87-base-pair reads and were therefore excluded. Seventeen rarely observed V segments, including chromosome 9 orphons, were excluded from the earlier analysis of several hundred of the donors because counts were too low.

The library was made by the immunoSEQ multiplex PCR assay. A mixture of 60 forward primers for TCR Vbeta segments and 13 reverse primers for TCR Jbeta segments was used in the multiplex PCR. The CDR3 region of rearranged TCR beta genes was amplified from genomic DNA by a multiplex PCR assay. Amplified TCR beta libraries were sequenced as 87-base-pair reads on the Illumina HiSeq System. The study's processing was this. Across the roughly 600 repertoires, a later analysis counted 75 million to 90 million unique TCR beta chains, around 10 million of which were shared by at least two donors. A nearest-neighbor algorithm error-corrected the raw reads and collapsed the reads into unique sequences, merging closely related sequences to remove PCR and sequencing errors. CDR3 sequences were aligned to IMGT reference sequences to assign V, D and J gene segments. For a sequence to be retained, at least a six-nucleotide match to both a V gene segment and a J gene segment was required. A rearrangement counted as productive if the CDR3 had no stop codons and remained in frame with V and J, and every other rearrangement counted as non-productive. CDR3 was defined according to IMGT convention as the region running from the second conserved V-encoded cysteine to the conserved J-encoded phenylalanine. The earlier analysis of some 550 of the donors excluded any sequence lacking an unambiguous match to a single V gene segment. In an earlier analysis of approximately 550 of the donors, V segments were called functional above 56.7% productive rearrangements and were called segregating when the between-donor standard deviation exceeded 5%. To diagnose cytomegalovirus status from the catalog of TCR beta chain sequences, a statistical classification framework was built. A later analysis assigned V and J genes by comparing TCR nucleotide sequences with IMGT/GENE-DB human TR gene sequences. Using the TCRdist pipeline, a later analysis assigned CDR3 sequences along with most-parsimonious VDJ recombination scenarios. In a later analysis, each TCR beta chain was defined by its CDR3 amino acid sequence together with its V-gene family, and reads without a unique V-gene family were excluded. To address suspected cross-contamination and a sequencing artifact, a later analysis removed 592 highly shared, low-generation-probability nucleotide sequences. In a later analysis, a clonal expansion index for each public chain was calculated from normalized within-repertoire ranks of inferred template counts. In a later analysis, generation probabilities were computed with a VDJ recombination model fitted to out-of-frame rearrangements, and the resulting probabilities were checked against IGoR. In a later analysis, hypergeometric tests were used to score TCR-TCR, TCR-HLA and TCR-CMV co-occurrence, with a repertoire-size bias correction applied to TCR pairs. A later analysis estimated false discovery rates by permuting HLA or CMV assignments 20 times. A later analysis grouped co-occurring TCRs with DBSCAN, adding TCRdist sequence similarity when clustering within HLA-allele-positive subsets. For co-occurrence clustering, repertoires with fewer than 30,000 or more than 120,000 public chains were excluded, along with about five repertoires with anomalous nucleotide sharing. What TCRdb holds here is the immuneACCESS table cut down to in-frame rearrangements. Part of the clones is not present; checked against another copy, under half of the missing clones reflect an unresolved V gene, and the others are unexplained. V and J calls and clone size are copied from that table; D and trimming were computed from the DNA. Within this sample are 200,000 or so clones, with 84% of them counted one time only. The top ten clones comprise around 0.27% of the sample.

Counted from cysteine to phenylalanine, this CDR3 has 16 amino acids. The entry retains the CDR3 DNA only, 48 bases that are in frame from base 1. V loses 6 bases at its end and J loses 6 bases; junction bases beyond the gene matches: 15. As encoded in the germline V gene, CDR1 is MDHEN while CDR2 is SYDVKM. The cohort was made up of about 670 healthy bone marrow donors. Cohort members were all nominally healthy when sampled, although unrecorded immune exposures were likely present. The donor was CMV seronegative and was included in the group of 352 seronegative cohort members. Each donor provided a peripheral blood sample, and peripheral blood mononuclear cells were used for TCR beta sequencing. The Qiagen DNeasy Blood Extraction Kit was used to extract genomic DNA from the blood cell samples.

Sequencing input: PBMCs. This chain joins TRBV28 to TRBJ2-7, with 9 bases aligning to TRBD2. This sequence originates from a boy aged 5-17 years in good health and CMV-seronegative. Read as DNA, the sequence is TGTGCCAGCAGGGGGGGGTTAGCGGGAGAGTCTGGCGAGCAGTACTTC. It specifies CASRGGLAGESGEQYF. With the portions outside the CDR3 filled from the reference TRBV28 and TRBJ2-7 genes, the complete variable region becomes DVKVTQSSRYLVKRTGEKVFLECVQDMDHENMFWYRQDPGLGLRLIYFSYDVKMKEKGDIPEGYSVSREKKERFSLILESASTNQTSMYLCASRGGLAGESGEQYFGPGTRLTVT.